This T cell receptor (beta chain) was sequenced during a study of CD8 T cells in ankylosing spondylitis. Findings and limits, study-wide: Enrichment of disease-linked clones was reportedly significant in matched ankylosing spondylitis synovial fluid.

The CDR3 consists of 14 residues. In germline, CDR1 is LGHDT, CDR2 YNNKEL (reference sequence). The V gene lost 4 bases and the J gene lost 7 bases, with 14 bases spanning the gap. The sample holds a few counts of this clonotype. Antigen specificity is unknown. TCRdb recomputed calls from the 5' RACE reads with MiXCR, one row per CDR3 protein. The data contain 200,000 or so distinct CDR3 sequences, around 13% of them singletons. The sequence came from a female donor with ankylosing spondylitis or in good health (not recorded which). Sequencing was done on a sample of blood, either unsorted or a sorted T cell fraction (not recorded which). The chain uses TRBV3-1 and TRBJ1-5; the D is unclear. The CDR3 DNA reads as TGTGCCAGCAGCCCGGGTAGAGGGAGGCAGCCCCAGCATTTT. Protein sequence: CASSPGRGRQPQHF. Combining the CDR3 with reference TRBV3-1 and TRBJ1-5 gives the whole variable domain DTAVSQTPKYLVTQMGNDKSIKCEQNLGHDTMYWYKQDSKKFLKIMFSYNNKELIINETVPNRFSPKSPDKAHLNLHINSLELGDSAVYFCASSPGRGRQPQHFGDGTRLSIL.